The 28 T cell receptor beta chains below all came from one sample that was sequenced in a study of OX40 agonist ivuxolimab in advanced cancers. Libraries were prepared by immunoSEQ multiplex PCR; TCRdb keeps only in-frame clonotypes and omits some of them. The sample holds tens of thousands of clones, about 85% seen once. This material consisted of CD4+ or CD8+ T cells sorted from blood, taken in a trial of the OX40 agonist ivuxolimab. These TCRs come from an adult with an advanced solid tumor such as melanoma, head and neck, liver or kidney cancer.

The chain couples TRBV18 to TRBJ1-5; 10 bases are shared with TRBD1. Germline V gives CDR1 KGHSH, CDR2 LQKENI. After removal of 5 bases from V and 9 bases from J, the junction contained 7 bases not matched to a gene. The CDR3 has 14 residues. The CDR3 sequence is CASSSRTGGPPQHF. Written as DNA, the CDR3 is TGTGCCAGCTCATCTAGGACAGGGGGACCGCCCCAGCATTTT.

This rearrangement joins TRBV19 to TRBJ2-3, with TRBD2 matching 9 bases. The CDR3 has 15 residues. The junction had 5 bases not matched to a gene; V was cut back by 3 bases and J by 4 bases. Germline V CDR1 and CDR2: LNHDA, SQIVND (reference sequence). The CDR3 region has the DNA TGTGCCAGTAGTATCCCCGGGACTAGCTCAGATACGCAGTATTTT. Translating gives CASSIPGTSSDTQYF.

The CDR3 nucleotides are TGTGCCAGCAGTGAAATAGGAAACACCGGGGAGCTGTTTTTT. It encodes CASSEIGNTGELFF. This chain connects TRBV2 to TRBJ2-2; unclear D gene. This CDR3 is 14 amino acids long. Germline loops: CDR1 SNHLY, CDR2 FYNNEI. Trimming left V 2 bases short and J 2 bases short, with 6 bases between.

CDR3 DNA: TGTGCCAGCAGCCAAGTATCCGGGACAGGGGGGGAGACCCAGTACTTC. Its translation: CASSQVSGTGGETQYF. The rearrangement links TRBV4-2 to TRBJ2-5; 11 bases fit TRBD1. With 1 base clipped from V and 5 bases from J, the junction kept 6 bases outside the gene matches. Germline values: CDR1 LGHNA, CDR2 YNFKEQ. This CDR3 contains 16 residues.

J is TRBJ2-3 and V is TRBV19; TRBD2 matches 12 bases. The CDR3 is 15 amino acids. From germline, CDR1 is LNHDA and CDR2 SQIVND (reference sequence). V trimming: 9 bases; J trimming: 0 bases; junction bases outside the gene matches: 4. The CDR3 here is CASGLAGISTDTQYF. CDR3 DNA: TGTGCCAGCGGACTAGCGGGGATAAGCACAGATACGCAGTATTTT.

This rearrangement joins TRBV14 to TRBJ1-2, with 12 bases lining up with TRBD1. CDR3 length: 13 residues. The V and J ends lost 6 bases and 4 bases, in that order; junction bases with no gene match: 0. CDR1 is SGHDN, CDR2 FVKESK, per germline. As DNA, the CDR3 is TGTGCCAGCAGGGGACAGGGGGCCTATGGCTACACCTTC. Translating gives CASRGQGAYGYTF.

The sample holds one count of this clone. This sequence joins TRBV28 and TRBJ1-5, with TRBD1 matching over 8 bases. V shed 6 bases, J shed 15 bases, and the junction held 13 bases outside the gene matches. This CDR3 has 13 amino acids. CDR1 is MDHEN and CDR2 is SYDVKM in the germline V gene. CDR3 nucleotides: TGTGCCAGCAGATCGACAGGGGTTGACCCGCTGCATTTT. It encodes CASRSTGVDPLHF.

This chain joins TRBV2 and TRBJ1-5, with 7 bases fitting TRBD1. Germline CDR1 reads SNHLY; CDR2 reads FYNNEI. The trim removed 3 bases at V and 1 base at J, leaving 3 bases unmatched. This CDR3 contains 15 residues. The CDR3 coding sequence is TGTGCCAGCAGTGAGGAGGGACAGAGCAATCAGCCCCAGCATTTT. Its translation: CASSEEGQSNQPQHF.

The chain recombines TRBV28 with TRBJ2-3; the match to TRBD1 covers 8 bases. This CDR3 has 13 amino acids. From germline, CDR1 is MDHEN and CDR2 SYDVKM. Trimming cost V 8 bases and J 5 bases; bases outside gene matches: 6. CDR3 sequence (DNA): TGTGCCAGCTCAACAGGGGGGTTAGATACGCAGTATTTT. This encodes CASSTGGLDTQYF.

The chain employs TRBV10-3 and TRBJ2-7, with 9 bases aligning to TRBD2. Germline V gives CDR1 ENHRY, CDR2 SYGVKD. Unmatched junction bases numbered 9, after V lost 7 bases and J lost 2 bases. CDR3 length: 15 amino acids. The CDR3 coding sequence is TGTGCCATCACAGAGGGGCTAGCGGGGACCTACGAGCAGTACTTC. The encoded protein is CAITEGLAGTYEQYF.

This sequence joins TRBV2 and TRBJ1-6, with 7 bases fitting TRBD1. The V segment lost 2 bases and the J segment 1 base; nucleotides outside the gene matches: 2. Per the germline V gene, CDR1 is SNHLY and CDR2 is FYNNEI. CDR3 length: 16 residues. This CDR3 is CASSERTGSYNSPLHF. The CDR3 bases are TGTGCCAGCAGTGAAAGGACAGGATCCTATAATTCACCCCTCCACTTT.

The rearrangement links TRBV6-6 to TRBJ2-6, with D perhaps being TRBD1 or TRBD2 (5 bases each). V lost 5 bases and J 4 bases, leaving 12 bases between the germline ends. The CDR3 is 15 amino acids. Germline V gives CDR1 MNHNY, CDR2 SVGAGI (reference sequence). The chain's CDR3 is CASSPPGAGANVLTF. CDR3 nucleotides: TGTGCCAGCAGTCCCCCCGGGGCAGGGGCCAACGTCCTGACTTTC.

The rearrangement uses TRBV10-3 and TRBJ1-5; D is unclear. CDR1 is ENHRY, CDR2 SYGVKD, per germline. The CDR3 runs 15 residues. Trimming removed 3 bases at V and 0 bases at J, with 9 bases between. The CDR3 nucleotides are TGTGCCATCAGTGAAGAAGGGTTTAGCAATCAGCCCCAGCATTTT. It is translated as CAISEEGFSNQPQHF.

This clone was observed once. In nucleotides, the CDR3 is TGCGCCAGCAGCCAAGAAGGTGCCGTGAACACCGGGGAGCTGTTTTTT. Its protein is CASSQEGAVNTGELFF. The rearrangement links TRBV4-1 to TRBJ2-2; D is unresolved. CDR3 length: 16 residues. The germline gives CDR1 MGHRA, CDR2 YSYEKL. Trimming left V 0 bases short and J 1 base short, with 9 bases between.

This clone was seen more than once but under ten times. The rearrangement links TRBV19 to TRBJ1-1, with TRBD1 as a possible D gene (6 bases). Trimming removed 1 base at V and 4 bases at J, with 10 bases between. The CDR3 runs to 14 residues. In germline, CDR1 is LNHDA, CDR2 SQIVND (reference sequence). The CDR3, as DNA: TGTGCCAGTAGTATAGTAGGGGGTGGCACTGAAGCTTTCTTT. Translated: CASSIVGGGTEAFF.

This chain's CDR3 is CASSLGPSATNEKLFF. The CDR3 bases are TGCGCCAGCAGCTTGGGCCCCAGTGCAACTAATGAAAAACTGTTTTTT. V usage is TRBV5-1 and J usage is TRBJ1-4; D unclear. The length of the CDR3 is 16 residues. V was shortened by 0 bases and J by 0 bases, with 9 bases between the two germline ends. Germline CDR1 and CDR2: SGHRS and YFSETQ.

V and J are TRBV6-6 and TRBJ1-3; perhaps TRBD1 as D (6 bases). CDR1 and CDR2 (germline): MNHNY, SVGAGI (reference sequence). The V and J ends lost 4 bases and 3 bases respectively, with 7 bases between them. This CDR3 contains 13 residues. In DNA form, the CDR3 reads TGTGCCAGCAGTTGGACAGTTGGAAACACCATATATTTT. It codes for CASSWTVGNTIYF.

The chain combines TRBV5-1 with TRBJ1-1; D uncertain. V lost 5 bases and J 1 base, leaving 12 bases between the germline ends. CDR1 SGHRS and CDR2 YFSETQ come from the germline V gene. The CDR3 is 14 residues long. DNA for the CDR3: TGCGCCAGCAGAGAACAAACAGAGAACACTGAAGCTTTCTTT. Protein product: CASREQTENTEAFF. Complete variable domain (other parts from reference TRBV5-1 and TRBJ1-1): KAGVTQTPRYLIKTRGQQVTLSCSPISGHRSVSWYQQTPGQGLQFLFEYFSETQRNKGNFPGRFSGRQFSNSRSEMNVSTLELGDSALYLCASREQTENTEAFFGQGTRLTVV.

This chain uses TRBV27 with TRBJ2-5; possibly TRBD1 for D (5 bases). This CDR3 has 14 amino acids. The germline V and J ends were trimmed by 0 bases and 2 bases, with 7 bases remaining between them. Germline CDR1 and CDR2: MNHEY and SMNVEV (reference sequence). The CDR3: CASSLSTAQETQYF. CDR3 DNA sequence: TGTGCCAGCAGTTTATCGACAGCTCAAGAGACCCAGTACTTC.

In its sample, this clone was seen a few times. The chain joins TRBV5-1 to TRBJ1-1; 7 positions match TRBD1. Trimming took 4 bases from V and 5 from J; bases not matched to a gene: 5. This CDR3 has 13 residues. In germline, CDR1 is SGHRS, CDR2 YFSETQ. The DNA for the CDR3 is TGCGCCAGCAGCAGCAGGGGGGAGACTGAAGCTTTCTTT. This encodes CASSSRGETEAFF.

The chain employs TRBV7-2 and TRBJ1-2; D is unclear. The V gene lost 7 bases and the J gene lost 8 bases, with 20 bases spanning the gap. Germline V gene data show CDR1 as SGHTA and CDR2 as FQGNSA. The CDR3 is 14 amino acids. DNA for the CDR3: TGTGCCAGCACCTTCGGACCGGGCTATCGGGGCTACACCTTC. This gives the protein CASTFGPGYRGYTF.

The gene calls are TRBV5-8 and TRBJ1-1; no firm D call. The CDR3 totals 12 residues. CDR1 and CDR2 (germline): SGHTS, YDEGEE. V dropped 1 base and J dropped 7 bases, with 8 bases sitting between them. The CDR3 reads CASSLLGIEAFF. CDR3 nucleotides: TGTGCCAGCAGCTTGTTGGGGATTGAAGCTTTCTTT. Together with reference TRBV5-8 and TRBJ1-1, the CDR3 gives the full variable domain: EAGVTQSPTHLIKTRGQQATLRCSPISGHTSVYWYQQALGLGLQFLLWYDEGEERNRGNFPPRFSGRQFPNYSSELNVNALELEDSALYLCASSLLGIEAFFGQGTRLTVV.

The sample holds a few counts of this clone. In DNA, the CDR3 is TGCAGCGTTTCATATGGGGTAGGTCAGCCCCAGCATTTT. It translates to CSVSYGVGQPQHF. The chain uses TRBV29-1 and TRBJ1-5; D is undetermined. Trimming removed 5 bases from V and 6 bases from J, with 14 bases in between. CDR1 and CDR2 (germline): SQVTM, ANQGSEA. The CDR3 is made up of 13 amino acids.

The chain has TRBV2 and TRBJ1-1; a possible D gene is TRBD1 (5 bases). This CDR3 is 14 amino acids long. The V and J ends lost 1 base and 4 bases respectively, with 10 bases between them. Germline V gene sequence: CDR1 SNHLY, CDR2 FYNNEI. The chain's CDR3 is CASSEGLRGTEAFF. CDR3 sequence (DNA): TGTGCCAGCAGTGAAGGGCTAAGGGGCACTGAAGCTTTCTTT.

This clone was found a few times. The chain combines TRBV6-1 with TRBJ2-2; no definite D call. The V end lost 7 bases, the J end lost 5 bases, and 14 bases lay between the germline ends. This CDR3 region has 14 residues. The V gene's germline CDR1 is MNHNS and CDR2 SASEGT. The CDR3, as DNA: TGTGCCAGCAATAACCGGGCCGTAACCGGGGAGCTGTTTTTT. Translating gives CASNNRAVTGELFF.

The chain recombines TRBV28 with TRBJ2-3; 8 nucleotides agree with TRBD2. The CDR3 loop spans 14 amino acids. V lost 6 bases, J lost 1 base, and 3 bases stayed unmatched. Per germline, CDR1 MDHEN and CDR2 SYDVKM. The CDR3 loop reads CASSTTSGTDTQYF. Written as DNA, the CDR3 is TGTGCCAGCAGCACGACTAGCGGCACAGATACGCAGTATTTT.

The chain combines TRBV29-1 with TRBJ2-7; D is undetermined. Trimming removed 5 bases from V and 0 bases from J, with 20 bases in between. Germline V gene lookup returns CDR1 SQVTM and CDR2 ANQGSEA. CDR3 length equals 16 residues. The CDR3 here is CSVQASDLGSSYEQYF. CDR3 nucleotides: TGCAGCGTTCAGGCCTCCGACCTCGGCAGCTCCTACGAGCAGTACTTC.

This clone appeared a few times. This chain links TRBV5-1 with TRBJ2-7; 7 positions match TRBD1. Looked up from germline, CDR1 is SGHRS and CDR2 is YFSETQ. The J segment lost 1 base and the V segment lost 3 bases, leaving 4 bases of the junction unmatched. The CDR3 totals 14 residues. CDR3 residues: CASSSGDRSYEQYF. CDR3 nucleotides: TGCGCCAGCAGCTCTGGGGACAGATCCTACGAGCAGTACTTC.